This entry lists 29 T cell receptor beta chains sequenced from one sample in a study of neurological immune-mediated disorders. TCRdb redid the calling of the 5' RACE reads with MiXCR, one entry per CDR3 protein. The sample gives 49,000 or so distinct CDR3 sequences, roughly 15% of which show up once; more than 3.5% is in the top ten. Specimen: PBMCs. The receptors derive from a man aged 60 to 75 in good health.

A note on this clonotype: Being one base from a much bigger clone, this may be a read error. The rearrangement links TRBV7-9 to TRBJ2-7, with 9 bases fitting TRBD1. The CDR3 extends over 17 amino acids. Looked up from germline, CDR1 is SEHNR and CDR2 is FQNEAQ (reference sequence). As DNA, the CDR3 is TGTGCCAGCAGCTTAGATATCCCGGACAGGGGCTCCTACGACCAGTACTTC. Translation gives CASSLDIPDRGSYDQYF.

This clonotype was detected many times. This rearrangement joins TRBV6-6 to TRBJ1-4; 7 bases map to TRBD1. After removal of 8 bases from V and 7 bases from J, the junction contained 7 bases not matched to a gene. Germline V gives CDR1 MNHNY, CDR2 SVGAGI (reference sequence). The CDR3 is 13 amino acids. CDR3 amino acids: CASQTGRFEKLFF. CDR3 nucleotide sequence: TGTGCCAGCCAGACAGGGAGATTTGAAAAACTGTTTTTT.

Ten or more counts support this clonotype. The chain uses TRBV5-1 and TRBJ2-5; D is uncertain. V lost 1 base, J lost 1 base, and 5 bases lay in between. Germline loops: CDR1 SGHRS, CDR2 YFSETQ. The CDR3 has 13 amino acids. For the CDR3, the DNA is TGCGCCAGCAGCTTGATCATCCAAGAGACCCAGTACTTC. Translating gives CASSLIIQETQYF.

The CDR3 region is CASSFRRWQGSKFQETQYF. Here the CDR3 DNA reads TGTGCCAGCAGCTTCCGCCGCTGGCAGGGGTCTAAATTCCAAGAGACCCAGTACTTC. The chain has TRBV7-9 and TRBJ2-5; D perhaps matches TRBD1 (6 bases). V was pared by 3 bases and J by 1 base, with 24 bases between. Germline lookup yields CDR1 SEHNR and CDR2 FQNEAQ (reference sequence). The CDR3 runs to 19 residues. Complete variable domain (other parts from reference TRBV7-9 and TRBJ2-5): DTGVSQNPRHKITKRGQNVTFRCDPISEHNRLYWYRQTLGQGPEFLTYFQNEAQLEKSRLLSDRFSAERPKGSFSTLEIQRTEQGDSAMYLCASSFRRWQGSKFQETQYFGPGTRLLVL.

This clonotype was recorded many times. The chain links TRBV7-6 to TRBJ2-2; 12 positions match TRBD2. J was trimmed by 3 bases and V by 5 bases; bases with no gene match: 13. The length of the CDR3 is 19 residues. Germline assignment: CDR1 SGHVS and CDR2 FNYEAQ. The DNA of the CDR3 is TGTGCCAGCAGCCCCCTGACTAGCGGGAGATCAGTGGACACCGGGGAGCTGTTTTTT. Amino acids: CASSPLTSGRSVDTGELFF.

The chain employs TRBV5-1 and TRBJ2-2, with TRBD1 as a possible D gene (6 bases). Trimming shortened V by 3 bases and J by 7 bases, and 13 bases separated the two germline ends. The CDR3 is made up of 14 amino acids. Germline V gene lookup returns CDR1 SGHRS and CDR2 YFSETQ. The CDR3 DNA is TGCGCCAGCAGCTCCGTGACAGGCATCGGGGAGCTGTTTTTT. Translation: CASSSVTGIGELFF.

This clonotype was seen repeatedly, ten times or more. V usage is TRBV9 and J usage is TRBJ2-1; D not resolved. Trimming shortened V by 3 bases and J by 1 base, and 11 bases separated the two germline ends. The CDR3 is made up of 15 amino acids. Germline V gene data show CDR1 as SGDLS and CDR2 as YYNGEE. Here the CDR3 reads CASSGVKGSYNEQFF. Written as DNA, the CDR3 is TGTGCCAGCAGCGGGGTGAAGGGATCCTACAATGAGCAGTTCTTC.

Many counts were recorded for this clonotype. V gene TRBV7-8 combines with J gene TRBJ1-1; D is ambiguous. This CDR3 has 15 residues. V dropped 1 base and J dropped 4 bases, with 13 bases sitting between them. Germline-derived CDR1 and CDR2 are SGHVS and FQNEAQ. As DNA, the CDR3 is TGTGCCAGCAGCTTAGTGTCAGGCGTGGGCACTGAAGCTTTCTTT. Protein sequence: CASSLVSGVGTEAFF.

The rearrangement uses TRBV6-1 and TRBJ1-1, with D maybe TRBD1 (6 bases). The CDR3 covers 15 residues. CDR1 and CDR2 (germline): MNHNS, SASEGT. V was pared by 4 bases and J by 4 bases, with 16 bases between. In DNA, the CDR3 is TGTGCCAGCAGTGCAGGGGCATTTAGTCTCACTGAAGCTTTCTTT. Protein: CASSAGAFSLTEAFF.

A word on this clonotype: One junction end does not reproduce the germline sequence, and a read error may be involved. The CDR3 sequence is CASGLADRAEEQYF. The DNA of the CDR3 is TGCGCCAGCGGCTTGGCCGACCGAGCGGAGGAGCAGTACTTC. The chain carries TRBV5-1 and TRBJ2-7; D is perhaps TRBD2 (5 bases). The germline V gene encodes CDR1 SGHRS and CDR2 YFSETQ. The CDR3 consists of 14 residues.

This clonotype was seen ten or more times. V gene TRBV5-1 combines with J gene TRBJ2-7, with D tentatively TRBD1 (5 bases). The CDR3 has 12 amino acids. Germline CDR1 SGHRS, CDR2 YFSETQ. Trimming removed 5 bases at V and 6 bases at J, with 12 bases between. CDR3 loop: CASRQDRGEQYF. CDR3 DNA: TGCGCCAGCAGACAGGACCGTGGCGAGCAGTACTTC.

Ten or more counts support this clonotype. In DNA, the CDR3 is TGCAGTGCTAGAGCTAACACCGGGACAGGGCGGAATGAGCAGTTCTTC. As protein: CSARANTGTGRNEQFF. V is TRBV20-1 and J is TRBJ2-1; 9 bases are a match to TRBD1. Germline trimming cut 1 base from V and 7 bases from J; bases unmatched to any gene: 11. The germline V gene has CDR1 DFQATT and CDR2 SNEGSKA (reference sequence). The CDR3 has 16 amino acids.

The chain employs TRBV29-1 and TRBJ1-2; D possibly corresponds to TRBD1 (5 bases). The V gene lost 1 base and the J gene lost 2 bases, with 8 bases spanning the gap. The V gene's germline CDR1 is SQVTM and CDR2 ANQGSEA. The CDR3 is 13 amino acids. The CDR3 sequence is CSVEGRANYGYTF. As DNA, the CDR3 is TGCAGCGTTGAAGGCAGGGCAAACTATGGCTACACCTTC.

In this sample, this clonotype turned up many times. The chain recombines TRBV11-1 with TRBJ2-1; D is possibly TRBD1 (7 bases). V dropped 5 bases and J dropped 9 bases, with 20 bases sitting between them. The V gene's germline CDR1 is SGHAT and CDR2 FQDESV (reference sequence). The CDR3 is 15 residues long. The CDR3: CASSQHRGEGGEQFF. DNA of the CDR3: TGTGCCAGCAGCCAGCACAGGGGCGAGGGGGGTGAGCAGTTCTTC.

A remark on this clonotype: A much larger clone is a single base away; this may be a read error. The chain carries TRBV6-2 or TRBV6-3 and TRBJ2-7, with TRBD1 identical over 7 bases. The CDR3 has 15 residues. The J segment lost 3 bases and the V segment lost 6 bases, leaving 11 bases of the junction unmatched. CDR1 is MNHEY, CDR2 SVGEGT, per germline. DNA for the CDR3: TGTGCCAGCAGCCAACAGGGGACGCACCGCTACGAGCAGTACTTC. This encodes CASSQQGTHRYEQYF.

This clonotype was detected ten times or more. V is TRBV10-3 and J is TRBJ2-2; TRBD1 matches at 11 bases. With 6 bases clipped from V and 8 bases from J, the junction kept 11 bases outside the gene matches. Per the germline V gene, CDR1 is ENHRY and CDR2 is SYGVKD. This CDR3 contains 16 residues. The CDR3 DNA is TGTGCCATCAGCCAATCGAGGACAGGGGGCATAGGGGAGCTGTTTTTT. It yields the protein CAISQSRTGGIGELFF.

At least ten counts were recorded for this clonotype. The chain uses TRBV27 and TRBJ1-6, with a weak D call TRBD1 (5 bases). The V gene's germline CDR1 is MNHEY and CDR2 SMNVEV (reference sequence). V was shortened by 3 bases and J by 10 bases, with 16 bases between the two germline ends. The CDR3 loop spans 15 amino acids. CDR3 in DNA: TGTGCCAGCAGTTTCGAGACCTCGAGGGGCTCACCCCTCCACTTT. This encodes CASSFETSRGSPLHF.

In this sample, this clonotype turned up many times. The V gene is TRBV15, the J gene TRBJ2-2; no definite D call. The germline V gene encodes CDR1 LNHNV and CDR2 YYDKDF (reference sequence). The germline V and J ends were trimmed by 0 bases and 4 bases, with 15 bases remaining between them. The CDR3 totals 17 residues. The CDR3 region has the DNA TGTGCCACCAGCAGAGATAGGGCGAGCCTGTTCACCGGGGAGCTGTTTTTT. Protein product: CATSRDRASLFTGELFF.

In its sample, this clonotype was seen many times. The CDR3 loop reads CSAPREGNSPLHF. In DNA, the CDR3 is TGCAGTGCCCCGAGGGAGGGAAATTCACCCCTCCACTTT. This chain joins TRBV20-1 and TRBJ1-6, with D hard to call. Germline values: CDR1 DFQATT, CDR2 SNEGSKA (reference sequence). V shed 6 bases and J shed 7 bases, with 13 bases lying between them. The CDR3 totals 13 residues.

This clonotype was detected only a few times. The chain joins TRBV6-6 to TRBJ1-2, with no clear D. V gave up 8 bases and J gave up 2 bases, with 6 bases separating them. Germline-derived CDR1 and CDR2 are MNHNY and SVGAGI (reference sequence). The CDR3 has 11 residues. DNA of the CDR3: TGTGCCAGCGAGGAGAACTATGGCTACACCTTC. Encoded protein: CASEENYGYTF.

This clonotype was seen many times. Here the CDR3 reads CSARGGQENQPQHF. The CDR3 DNA sequence: TGCAGTGCTAGAGGGGGCCAGGAAAATCAGCCCCAGCATTTT. V gene TRBV20-1 combines with J gene TRBJ1-5; D is possibly TRBD1 (5 bases). Germline V gives CDR1 DFQATT, CDR2 SNEGSKA (reference sequence). The CDR3 is 14 amino acids. The germline V and J ends were trimmed by 1 base and 4 bases, with 11 bases remaining between them.

This clonotype was counted many times. This chain connects TRBV28 to TRBJ2-7, with D unclear. The CDR3 extends over 14 amino acids. Trimming left V 1 base short and J 7 bases short, with 14 bases between. Germline-derived CDR1 and CDR2 are MDHEN and SYDVKM. The CDR3 DNA reads TGTGCCAGCAGTTTATCCGGACGATGGGGTGAGCAGTACTTC. It yields the protein CASSLSGRWGEQYF.

There are many counts of this clonotype. The chain employs TRBV20-1 and TRBJ1-1, with 8 bases identical to TRBD1. J gave up 0 bases and V 0 bases, and 3 bases lay outside the gene matches. Looked up from germline, CDR1 is DFQATT and CDR2 is SNEGSKA (reference sequence). The CDR3 is 15 residues long. CDR3 sequence (DNA): TGCAGTGCTAGAGATAGGGGACAGGTGAACACTGAAGCTTTCTTT. The encoded protein is CSARDRGQVNTEAFF.

This clonotype came up many times. This chain connects TRBV18 to TRBJ2-7; 8 bases match TRBD2. The CDR3 runs 13 residues. CDR1 is KGHSH, CDR2 LQKENI, per germline. V gave up 1 base and J gave up 4 bases; unmatched junction bases: 0. The CDR3 sequence: CASSPQRGYEQYF. The DNA of the CDR3 is TGTGCCAGCTCACCACAGCGGGGGTACGAGCAGTACTTC.

By share of the sample, this clonotype is medium-sized. V and J are TRBV5-1 and TRBJ2-7; weak D call: TRBD1 (5 bases). CDR3 length equals 14 residues. The germline gives CDR1 SGHRS, CDR2 YFSETQ. Trimming took 0 bases from V and 2 from J, leaving 9 bases between them. The CDR3 DNA follows: TGCGCCAGCAGCTTGGGGGCCAGGGCCTACGAGCAGTACTTC. It specifies CASSLGARAYEQYF. Full variable domain (remainder filled in from reference TRBV5-1 and TRBJ2-7): KAGVTQTPRYLIKTRGQQVTLSCSPISGHRSVSWYQQTPGQGLQFLFEYFSETQRNKGNFPGRFSGRQFSNSRSEMNVSTLELGDSALYLCASSLGARAYEQYFGPGTRLTVT.

The J gene is TRBJ2-1, the V gene TRBV10-3; TRBD1 matches at 9 bases. CDR1 and CDR2 (germline): ENHRY, SYGVKD. This CDR3 comprises 13 residues. The trim removed 8 bases at V and 8 bases at J, leaving 7 bases unmatched. The CDR3 loop reads CAIGTGLWDEQFF. The CDR3 DNA reads TGTGCCATCGGGACAGGGTTATGGGATGAGCAGTTCTTC.

This clonotype has ten or more counts. This rearrangement joins TRBV29-1 to TRBJ2-1; possible D gene TRBD2, 6 bases. In germline, CDR1 is SQVTM, CDR2 ANQGSEA. The CDR3 loop spans 13 amino acids. The germline V and J ends were trimmed by 7 bases and 7 bases, with 17 bases remaining between them. The CDR3: CSAGDPTENEQFF. The CDR3 region has the DNA TGCAGCGCGGGGGACCCTACTGAGAATGAGCAGTTCTTC.

This chain links TRBV3-1 with TRBJ1-1; D not resolved. The length of the CDR3 is 15 residues. Trimming cost V 0 bases and J 5 bases, with 13 bases left between them. Germline V gene data show CDR1 as LGHDT and CDR2 as YNNKEL (reference sequence). The CDR3 region has the DNA TGTGCCAGCAGCCAAGAGGGTGGTTATGGTACTGAAGCTTTCTTT. This gives the protein CASSQEGGYGTEAFF.

This clonotype was recorded many times. The chain recombines TRBV5-1 with TRBJ1-4; TRBD1 aligns across 8 bases. This CDR3 is built from 15 residues. Germline CDR1 reads SGHRS; CDR2 reads YFSETQ. Losses at the gene ends were 2 bases for V and 7 bases for J; bases not matched to a gene: 7. The CDR3 loop reads CASSFDRGLAEKLFF. The CDR3 nucleotides are TGCGCCAGCAGCTTCGACAGGGGTTTGGCTGAAAAACTGTTTTTT. Full variable domain (outside the CDR3, taken from reference TRBV5-1 and TRBJ1-4): KAGVTQTPRYLIKTRGQQVTLSCSPISGHRSVSWYQQTPGQGLQFLFEYFSETQRNKGNFPGRFSGRQFSNSRSEMNVSTLELGDSALYLCASSFDRGLAEKLFFGSGTQLSVL.